What follows describes a single T cell receptor beta chain. Its specific antigen is unknown. No quality values exist for individual bases; no much larger clone is one base distant. This specimen comes from a study of T cell responses to AZD1222 COVID-19 vaccine (dated by TCRdb to about 2021). The study in broad terms: AZD1222 recipients whose second dose came at about 4 weeks and those whose second dose came at about 12 weeks were combined into one group, since spike-specific TCR depth and breadth did not differ between the two schedules. TCR sequencing was performed for roughly 240 trial participants, of whom 200 to 220 were given two doses of AZD1222 and some 26 were given two doses of MenACWY control vaccine. Enrollment into the trials was organized by age into subgroups of 18-55, 56-69 and 70-plus years, and those subgroups contained roughly 150, 30 and 60 TCR-sequenced participants, respectively.

Overall study outcomes, separate from this receptor: In the small 56-69-year group, the increase in depth fell short of significance, most likely because of low power. After two AZD1222 doses, spike-specific TCR breadth and depth were significantly higher than at day 0 and than in MenACWY recipients. CD4 TCRs associated with the vaccine covered the entire spike protein, and the dominant responses were in regions 160-218 and 743-854. Nearly half of unique spike-specific TCRs reportedly recognized epitopes outside regions mutated in the B.1.351 and B.1.1.7 variants. Because no samples from the day 14 peak response were available, repertoires could be characterized only after the peak T cell response. Most participants were white British and females outnumbered males, and the authors suggested that clonal diversity may have been underestimated. Conclusions about previously exposed vaccinees were limited because only a handful of AZD1222 recipients were SARS-CoV-2 seropositive at baseline.

The CDR3 regions of human TCRbeta chains were analyzed by immunosequencing. As for how the authors treated the data: TCRs in the repertoires were compared against a reference library of SARS-CoV-2-specific TCRs that had been generated with the MIRA antigen-specificity platform. Breadth meant the fraction of unique TCRs that were SARS-CoV-2-associated, whereas depth meant the fraction of total T cells that were SARS-CoV-2-associated. Using the MIRA data, each spike-specific TCR was assigned both to the spike region to which the TCR was reactive and to a CD4 or CD8 class. Log10-transformed breadth and depth values were compared by one-way ANOVA with Sidak's multiple comparisons tests. TCRdb retrieved this table from immuneACCESS and kept in-frame rearrangements only. Not all clones are present; in checked studies, unresolved V genes account for under half, and no reason is known for the remainder. V, J and clone size are taken as reported in that table, and D and trimming were inferred from the DNA itself. The sample has 150,000 to 200,000 clones on record, approximately 90% of them singletons. The top ten clones comprise about 6% of the sample.

What the time point label conveys for this sample: baseline before first vaccination. Vaccinee samples were obtained from the UK trials COV001 and COV002, which included a single-blind randomized controlled phase 2/3 trial of AZD1222 (ChAdOx1 nCoV-19) in healthy adults. For TCRbeta chain sequencing, PBMC samples were collected from trial participants at day 0 and at day 28 after the second dose. V trim: 1 base; J trim: 5 bases; unmatched bases: 4. CDR1 and CDR2 are read off the germline V gene as SGHRS and YFSETQ. Inclusive of the bounding cysteine and phenylalanine, the CDR3 is 15 residues long. Here the CDR3 DNA is all that survives: 45 bases in frame from base 1.

The chain is made from TRBV5-1 and TRBJ2-1; TRBD1 aligns with 9 central bases. Here the sequenced sample was peripheral blood, taken on day 0 of AZD1222 vaccination. This clonotype originated in an adult in good health. The sequence in DNA is TGCGCCAGCAGCTTGTTGGACAGGGGCAACAATGAGCAGTTCTTC. Its amino acids are CASSLLDRGNNEQFF.